Listed here are 23 T cell receptor beta chains from one sample, sequenced in a study of monozygotic twins with inflammatory bowel disease. TCRdb reworked the 5' RACE reads into one entry per CDR3 protein, no DNA. This table holds around 450,000 distinct CDR3 sequences. The sequenced sample consisted of blood. These receptor sequences come from a human donor with ulcerative colitis or Crohn's disease, or a healthy co-twin of an affected twin (not recorded which).

The V call is TRBV5-1, the J call TRBJ1-5; TCRdb gives TRBD1 as the D gene, but with no DNA this cannot be confirmed. This CDR3 has 15 residues. Germline CDR1 and CDR2: SGHRS and YFSETQ. This CDR3 is CASSTTGDGNQPQHF.

The chain joins TRBV7-2 to TRBJ2-6. CDR1 and CDR2 (germline): SGHTA, FQGNSA. The CDR3 extends over 17 amino acids. CDR3 residues: CASSDQWGSSGANVLTF.

The V gene is TRBV20-1, the J gene TRBJ2-1; the D call from TCRdb, TRBD2, cannot be confirmed without DNA. Germline V lookup: CDR1 DFQATT, CDR2 SNEGSKA (reference sequence). The CDR3 covers 13 residues. CDR3 residues: CSRESDFYNEQFF.

The chain employs TRBV5-1 and TRBJ2-1; lacking DNA, the TRBD2 call made by TCRdb goes unchecked. CDR3 size: 17 residues. In germline, CDR1 is SGHRS, CDR2 YFSETQ. The CDR3 sequence: CASSRTSGGAIANEQFF. Variable domain in full (rest from reference TRBV5-1 and TRBJ2-1): KAGVTQTPRYLIKTRGQQVTLSCSPISGHRSVSWYQQTPGQGLQFLFEYFSETQRNKGNFPGRFSGRQFSNSRSEMNVSTLELGDSALYLCASSRTSGGAIANEQFFGPGTRLTVL.

This chain joins TRBV12-3 or TRBV12-4 and TRBJ2-2; TCRdb proposes TRBD2, but this gene call is untestable without DNA. The CDR3 covers 14 residues. CDR3 sequence: CASTRGGNTGELFF.

The chain recombines TRBV5-1 with TRBJ1-1. Germline V gives CDR1 SGHRS, CDR2 YFSETQ. The CDR3 has 14 amino acids. CDR3 sequence: CASSFATTNTEAFF.

The rearrangement uses TRBV6-1 and TRBJ2-7; the D gene TCRdb calls, TRBD1, cannot be checked with no DNA. The CDR3 is 15 amino acids. Looked up from germline, CDR1 is MNHNS and CDR2 is SASEGT. This CDR3 reads CASSEYGDRVCEQYF.

The genes are TRBV12-3 or TRBV12-4 and TRBJ2-7; TCRdb gives TRBD1 as the D gene, but with no DNA this cannot be confirmed. The CDR3 has 13 amino acids. CDR3 sequence: CASSSWTGNEQYF.

This chain links TRBV7-2 with TRBJ2-3; as DNA is missing, the TRBD2 call by TCRdb cannot be tested. The CDR3 runs 15 residues. Germline CDR1 is SGHTA and CDR2 is FQGNSA. CDR3 amino acids: CASSLWQGERDTQYF.

CDR3 loop: CASSQVGGAGGNTIYF. This chain connects TRBV4-3 to TRBJ1-3; TCRdb designates TRBD1, a call that cannot be tested without DNA. This CDR3 region has 16 residues. Germline V gene sequence: CDR1 LGHNA, CDR2 YSLEER.

The chain has TRBV5-1 and TRBJ2-3. Germline V gene sequence: CDR1 SGHRS, CDR2 YFSETQ. The CDR3 length is 13 residues. Here the CDR3 reads CASSLIPTDTQYF.

The chain recombines TRBV15 with TRBJ2-4; the D call from TCRdb, TRBD1, cannot be confirmed without DNA. In germline, CDR1 is LNHNV, CDR2 YYDKDF (reference sequence). The CDR3 loop spans 13 amino acids. CDR3 in amino acids: CATSRGTGNIQYF.

The V and J genes are TRBV3-1 and TRBJ1-4; TCRdb selects TRBD1, and the lack of DNA leaves this call unchecked. Germline CDR1 is LGHDT and CDR2 is YNNKEL (reference sequence). The CDR3 sequence is 15 residues long. The CDR3 spells CASSLSGAPSEKLFF.

The chain combines TRBV6-5 with TRBJ1-1; TCRdb lists TRBD1, though no DNA is available to test this call. The CDR3 runs 15 residues. Per germline, CDR1 MNHEY and CDR2 SVGAGI. Here the CDR3 reads CASSYWQGEETEAFF.

The chain is built from TRBV20-1 and TRBJ2-2; TCRdb reports TRBD2, a call that lacks DNA to check it against. The germline CDR1 and CDR2 sequences are DFQATT and SNEGSKA (reference sequence). The CDR3 covers 15 residues. The CDR3 sequence is CSARSGGADTGELFF.

V and J are TRBV12-3 or TRBV12-4 and TRBJ2-7; there is no DNA to check the TCRdb D call of TRBD1. The CDR3 covers 12 residues. This chain's CDR3 is CASRRDLYEQYF.

V usage is TRBV5-1 and J usage is TRBJ1-1; TCRdb designates TRBD1, a call that cannot be tested without DNA. Germline assignment: CDR1 SGHRS and CDR2 YFSETQ. This CDR3 is 20 amino acids long. The CDR3 loop reads CASSLGYDLRQGARGTEAFF.

The chain carries TRBV11-2 and TRBJ2-7; TCRdb picks TRBD2, but there is no DNA to check that call. The CDR3 runs to 18 residues. CDR1 and CDR2 from the germline V gene are SGHAT and FQNNGV. The CDR3 sequence is CASSLEGTSGTARNEQYF.

V is TRBV12-3 or TRBV12-4 and J is TRBJ2-1; TCRdb selects TRBD2, and the lack of DNA leaves this call unchecked. CDR3 length: 14 amino acids. CDR3 in amino acids: CASSLQAGGQPQFF.

The chain carries TRBV5-1 and TRBJ2-7; TCRdb calls TRBD2, which cannot be checked without DNA. Germline lookup yields CDR1 SGHRS and CDR2 YFSETQ. This CDR3 is built from 13 residues. The CDR3 loop is CASSGGPPYEQYF.

CDR3 loop: CASSLAGGRNQPQHF. The rearrangement uses TRBV7-2 and TRBJ1-5; TCRdb picks TRBD1, but there is no DNA to check that call. CDR3 size: 15 residues. Per the germline V gene, CDR1 is SGHTA and CDR2 is FQGNSA.

The rearrangement links TRBV19 to TRBJ2-5. Germline V lookup: CDR1 LNHDA, CDR2 SQIVND (reference sequence). The CDR3 extends over 13 amino acids. The CDR3 sequence is CASSIANEETQYF.

The chain employs TRBV7-9 and TRBJ2-1; as DNA is missing, the TRBD2 call by TCRdb cannot be tested. The CDR3 is made up of 14 amino acids. In germline, CDR1 is SEHNR, CDR2 FQNEAQ (reference sequence). CDR3 in amino acids: CASSLGDSLDEQFF.